This passage covers 13 T cell receptor beta chains from one sample sequenced in a study of T cell clonality in common variable immunodeficiency. Profiled with immunoSEQ multiplex PCR; TCRdb holds only in-frame clones, not every one. This repertoire holds approximately 45,000 clones, and none appear only once. The sequencing sample was made of peripheral blood mononuclear cells. The receptors were sampled from a person aged 18 to 70 in good health.

Only a few counts were recorded for this clone. Read sequence stops 3 residues before the CDR3 end, and the germline J gene provides the missing end. This rearrangement joins TRBV30 to TRBJ1-1; 9 bases align to TRBD1. Germline trimming cut 1 base from V and 1 base from J; bases unmatched to any gene: 7. This CDR3 has 16 amino acids. From germline, CDR1 is GTSNPN and CDR2 SVGIG (reference sequence). The CDR3 DNA, read in part, is TGTGCCTGGAGTGCCGGGACAGGGACTACGAACACTGAA. Translating it yields CAWSAGTGTTNTE. The complete CDR3 protein is CAWSAGTGTTNTEAFF.

In its sample, this clone was seen many times. The read finishes 3 residues shy of the CDR3 end, and the germline J gene is used to complete it. This chain connects TRBV5-1 to TRBJ1-4; D may be TRBD1 (6 bases). The germline V gene has CDR1 SGHRS and CDR2 YFSETQ. V lost 4 bases and J lost 4, with 17 bases in between. The CDR3 covers 16 residues. The CDR3 DNA, read in part, is TGCGCCAGCAGCGACCCCCGTGGGGGCCTTAATGAAAAA. Protein product: CASSDPRGGLNEK. The whole CDR3 protein reads CASSDPRGGLNEKLFF.

This clone has at least ten counts. The sequence runs out 3 residues before the end of the CDR3; the remainder is reconstructed from the germline J gene. The chain carries TRBV5-5 and TRBJ1-5; D ambiguous. The V end lost 0 bases, the J end lost 5 bases, and 12 bases lay between the germline ends. This CDR3 contains 15 residues. Germline lookup yields CDR1 SGHKS and CDR2 YYEKEE (reference sequence). Incomplete CDR3 DNA: TGTGCCAGCAGCTTGGCCGTGCAGGTAGATCAGCCC. Translation: CASSLAVQVDQP. In full, the CDR3 reads CASSLAVQVDQPQHF. The full variable domain, completed using reference TRBV5-5 and TRBJ1-5, is DAGVTQSPTHLIKTRGQQVTLRCSPISGHKSVSWYQQVLGQGPQFIFQYYEKEERGRGNFPDRFSARQFPNYSSELNVNALLLGDSALYLCASSLAVQVDQPQHFGDGTRLSIL.

This clone was seen repeatedly, ten times or more. Read data end 3 residues before the CDR3 end; the end is taken from the germline J gene. The chain uses TRBV10-3 and TRBJ2-1, with 13 bases aligning to TRBD2. J lost 8 bases, V lost 3 bases, and 7 bases had no gene match. Germline loops: CDR1 ENHRY, CDR2 SYGVKD. CDR3 size: 16 residues. The sequenced part of the CDR3 DNA is TGTGCCATCAGTGATCTTAGGACTAGCGGGAGTGATGAG. This sequence encodes CAISDLRTSGSDE. The CDR3 as a whole reads CAISDLRTSGSDEQFF.

At least ten counts were recorded for this clone. The CDR3 goes on 3 residues after the read ends, and that part is filled in from the germline J gene. The chain uses TRBV5-1 and TRBJ2-5; TRBD2 aligns across 15 bases. Germline-derived CDR1 and CDR2 are SGHRS and YFSETQ. The CDR3 loop spans 16 amino acids. The J segment lost 6 bases and the V segment lost 3 bases, leaving 6 bases of the junction unmatched. CDR3 DNA (partial): TGCGCCAGCAGCTGGGGACTAGCGGGGGGCGGAAAGACC. This translates into CASSWGLAGGGKT. From start to end, the CDR3 is CASSWGLAGGGKTQYF.

This clone was detected many times. The DNA ends 3 residues before the CDR3 does, and the rest of the CDR3 is filled in from the germline J gene. V is TRBV20-1 and J is TRBJ2-3; D is unresolved. Germline V gene sequence: CDR1 DFQATT, CDR2 SNEGSKA (reference sequence). V lost 3 bases, J lost 4 bases, and 8 bases lay in between. The CDR3 runs to 12 residues. CDR3 DNA, as far as it was read: TGCAGTGCTAGTCGTCCTCCAGATACG. It codes for CSASRPPDT. In full, the CDR3 is CSASRPPDTQYF.

This clone showed up many times. The sequence runs out 3 residues before the end of the CDR3; the remainder is reconstructed from the germline J gene. The chain has TRBV5-1 and TRBJ2-1; D not certain. This CDR3 region has 14 residues. Trimming removed 0 bases from V and 9 bases from J, with 13 bases in between. The germline gives CDR1 SGHRS, CDR2 YFSETQ. CDR3 region: CASSLGGEMVEQFF. The DNA read from the CDR3 is TGCGCCAGCAGCTTGGGCGGCGAAATGGTTGAG.

This clone was detected many times. The read terminates 3 residues ahead of where the CDR3 ends, so the germline J gene completes it. The chain has TRBV11-2 and TRBJ2-1; TRBD2 matches at 9 bases. Germline CDR1 SGHAT, CDR2 FQNNGV. V shed 3 bases, J shed 2 bases, and the junction held 2 bases outside the gene matches. There are 15 residues in the CDR3. CDR3 DNA, as far as it was read: TGTGCCAGCAGCTTGGCTAGCGGGGCCTACAATGAG. It encodes CASSLASGAYNE. The full CDR3 protein is CASSLASGAYNEQFF.

This clone was observed many times. The read comes to an end 3 residues before the CDR3 does, leaving the germline J gene to fill in the end. The rearrangement joins TRBV19 to TRBJ1-1; D is possibly TRBD1 (6 bases). The germline CDR1 and CDR2 sequences are LNHDA and SQIVND (reference sequence). The V gene lost 5 bases and the J gene lost 4 bases, with 14 bases spanning the gap. The CDR3 length is 14 residues. The chain's CDR3 is CASSYDRSSTEAFF. The part of the CDR3 DNA that was read is TGTGCCAGTAGTTACGACAGGTCGTCCACTGAA.

This clone was seen ten or more times. The missing CDR3 end, 3 residues past where the read stops, is filled in from the germline J gene. V usage is TRBV10-3 and J usage is TRBJ1-4; 9 bases are shared with TRBD1. There are 14 residues in the CDR3. CDR1 and CDR2 (germline): ENHRY, SYGVKD. V trimming: 6 bases; J trimming: 5 bases; junction bases outside the gene matches: 4. CDR3 sequence: CAISPTGGNEKLFF. The CDR3 bases that were read are TGTGCCATCAGCCCGACAGGGGGAAATGAAAAA.

This clone was recorded many times. Coverage ceases 3 residues before the CDR3 finishes, and the germline J gene fills in the end. The chain uses TRBV7-8 and TRBJ1-2; maybe TRBD1 (6 bases). Trimming shortened V by 1 base and J by 4 bases, and 16 bases separated the two germline ends. The CDR3 sequence is 16 residues long. The germline V gene has CDR1 SGHVS and CDR2 FQNEAQ. CDR3 sequence reads: CASSLVGGGSLYGYTF. CDR3 DNA, as far as it was read: TGTGCCAGCAGCTTAGTAGGGGGAGGGTCCCTCTATGGC.

This clone was detected many times. The CDR3 extends 3 residues past the end of the read, so its final part is completed from the germline J gene. This chain connects TRBV30 to TRBJ2-3, with a weak D call TRBD1 (5 bases). V was trimmed by 4 bases and J by 2 bases, leaving 16 bases between them. In germline, CDR1 is GTSNPN, CDR2 SVGIG (reference sequence). The CDR3 runs 15 residues. CDR3 bases read: TGTGCCTGGAAGGGGAACCTGGGTCACACAGATACG. This gives the protein CAWKGNLGHTDT. The whole CDR3 reads CAWKGNLGHTDTQYF. Based on the CDR3 plus reference TRBV30 and TRBJ2-3, the full variable domain is SQTIHQWPATLVQPVGSPLSLECTVEGTSNPNLYWYRQAAGRGLQLLFYSVGIGQISSEVPQNLSASRPQDRQFILSSKKLLLSDSGFYLCAWKGNLGHTDTQYFGPGTRLTVL.

This clone was seen at least ten times. The read gets to within 3 residues of the CDR3 end, and the germline J gene fills in the rest. The chain uses TRBV7-3 and TRBJ2-1, with TRBD1 as a possible D gene (6 bases). Germline V gene data show CDR1 as SGHTA and CDR2 as FQGTGA. Trimming removed 5 bases from V and 6 bases from J, with 14 bases in between. CDR3 length equals 14 residues. The chain's CDR3 is CASSPRQDPNEQFF. The CDR3 DNA, read in part, is TGTGCCAGCAGCCCCCGACAGGATCCCAATGAG. Full variable domain (remainder filled in from reference TRBV7-3 and TRBJ2-1): GAGVSQTPSNKVTEKGKYVELRCDPISGHTALYWYRQSLGQGPEFLIYFQGTGAADDSGLPNDRFFAVRPEGSVSTLKIQRTERGDSAVYLCASSPRQDPNEQFFGPGTRLTVL.